This T cell receptor (beta chain) stems from a study of cytomegalovirus exposure and HLA in healthy donors. This clone showed up just once. Antigen: not known. The germline V gene has CDR1 MNHEY and CDR2 SMNVEV (reference sequence). The V end was cut by 4 bases, the J end by 6 bases, with 10 bases between. This CDR3 is built from 12 residues. Amplification used 60 Vbeta primers and 13 Jbeta primers. Profiled with immunoSEQ multiplex PCR; TCRdb holds only in-frame clones, not every one. The sample has around 200,000 clones, roughly three quarters seen once; the top ten hold about 1.5%. Overall study findings and caveats: For most subjects, TCR beta sequences were reported to predict HLA-A and HLA-B alleles with accuracy. Rare sequences made up most TCRs, while some public TCRs were found in many donors. Reportedly, fewer N-insertions than the 666-donor mean appeared in an Asian-associated ancestry cluster in a later analysis. It was taken for granted in presence/absence analyses that sequencing depth across donors was roughly uniform.

This TCR derives from a woman younger than 30 in good health and CMV-seronegative. The sequenced material came from PBMCs. This rearrangement joins TRBV27 to TRBJ2-7, with D tentatively TRBD1 (5 bases). The CDR3: CASSSGNSEQYF. CDR3 DNA: TGTGCCAGCAGTTCAGGGAATAGCGAGCAGTACTTC.